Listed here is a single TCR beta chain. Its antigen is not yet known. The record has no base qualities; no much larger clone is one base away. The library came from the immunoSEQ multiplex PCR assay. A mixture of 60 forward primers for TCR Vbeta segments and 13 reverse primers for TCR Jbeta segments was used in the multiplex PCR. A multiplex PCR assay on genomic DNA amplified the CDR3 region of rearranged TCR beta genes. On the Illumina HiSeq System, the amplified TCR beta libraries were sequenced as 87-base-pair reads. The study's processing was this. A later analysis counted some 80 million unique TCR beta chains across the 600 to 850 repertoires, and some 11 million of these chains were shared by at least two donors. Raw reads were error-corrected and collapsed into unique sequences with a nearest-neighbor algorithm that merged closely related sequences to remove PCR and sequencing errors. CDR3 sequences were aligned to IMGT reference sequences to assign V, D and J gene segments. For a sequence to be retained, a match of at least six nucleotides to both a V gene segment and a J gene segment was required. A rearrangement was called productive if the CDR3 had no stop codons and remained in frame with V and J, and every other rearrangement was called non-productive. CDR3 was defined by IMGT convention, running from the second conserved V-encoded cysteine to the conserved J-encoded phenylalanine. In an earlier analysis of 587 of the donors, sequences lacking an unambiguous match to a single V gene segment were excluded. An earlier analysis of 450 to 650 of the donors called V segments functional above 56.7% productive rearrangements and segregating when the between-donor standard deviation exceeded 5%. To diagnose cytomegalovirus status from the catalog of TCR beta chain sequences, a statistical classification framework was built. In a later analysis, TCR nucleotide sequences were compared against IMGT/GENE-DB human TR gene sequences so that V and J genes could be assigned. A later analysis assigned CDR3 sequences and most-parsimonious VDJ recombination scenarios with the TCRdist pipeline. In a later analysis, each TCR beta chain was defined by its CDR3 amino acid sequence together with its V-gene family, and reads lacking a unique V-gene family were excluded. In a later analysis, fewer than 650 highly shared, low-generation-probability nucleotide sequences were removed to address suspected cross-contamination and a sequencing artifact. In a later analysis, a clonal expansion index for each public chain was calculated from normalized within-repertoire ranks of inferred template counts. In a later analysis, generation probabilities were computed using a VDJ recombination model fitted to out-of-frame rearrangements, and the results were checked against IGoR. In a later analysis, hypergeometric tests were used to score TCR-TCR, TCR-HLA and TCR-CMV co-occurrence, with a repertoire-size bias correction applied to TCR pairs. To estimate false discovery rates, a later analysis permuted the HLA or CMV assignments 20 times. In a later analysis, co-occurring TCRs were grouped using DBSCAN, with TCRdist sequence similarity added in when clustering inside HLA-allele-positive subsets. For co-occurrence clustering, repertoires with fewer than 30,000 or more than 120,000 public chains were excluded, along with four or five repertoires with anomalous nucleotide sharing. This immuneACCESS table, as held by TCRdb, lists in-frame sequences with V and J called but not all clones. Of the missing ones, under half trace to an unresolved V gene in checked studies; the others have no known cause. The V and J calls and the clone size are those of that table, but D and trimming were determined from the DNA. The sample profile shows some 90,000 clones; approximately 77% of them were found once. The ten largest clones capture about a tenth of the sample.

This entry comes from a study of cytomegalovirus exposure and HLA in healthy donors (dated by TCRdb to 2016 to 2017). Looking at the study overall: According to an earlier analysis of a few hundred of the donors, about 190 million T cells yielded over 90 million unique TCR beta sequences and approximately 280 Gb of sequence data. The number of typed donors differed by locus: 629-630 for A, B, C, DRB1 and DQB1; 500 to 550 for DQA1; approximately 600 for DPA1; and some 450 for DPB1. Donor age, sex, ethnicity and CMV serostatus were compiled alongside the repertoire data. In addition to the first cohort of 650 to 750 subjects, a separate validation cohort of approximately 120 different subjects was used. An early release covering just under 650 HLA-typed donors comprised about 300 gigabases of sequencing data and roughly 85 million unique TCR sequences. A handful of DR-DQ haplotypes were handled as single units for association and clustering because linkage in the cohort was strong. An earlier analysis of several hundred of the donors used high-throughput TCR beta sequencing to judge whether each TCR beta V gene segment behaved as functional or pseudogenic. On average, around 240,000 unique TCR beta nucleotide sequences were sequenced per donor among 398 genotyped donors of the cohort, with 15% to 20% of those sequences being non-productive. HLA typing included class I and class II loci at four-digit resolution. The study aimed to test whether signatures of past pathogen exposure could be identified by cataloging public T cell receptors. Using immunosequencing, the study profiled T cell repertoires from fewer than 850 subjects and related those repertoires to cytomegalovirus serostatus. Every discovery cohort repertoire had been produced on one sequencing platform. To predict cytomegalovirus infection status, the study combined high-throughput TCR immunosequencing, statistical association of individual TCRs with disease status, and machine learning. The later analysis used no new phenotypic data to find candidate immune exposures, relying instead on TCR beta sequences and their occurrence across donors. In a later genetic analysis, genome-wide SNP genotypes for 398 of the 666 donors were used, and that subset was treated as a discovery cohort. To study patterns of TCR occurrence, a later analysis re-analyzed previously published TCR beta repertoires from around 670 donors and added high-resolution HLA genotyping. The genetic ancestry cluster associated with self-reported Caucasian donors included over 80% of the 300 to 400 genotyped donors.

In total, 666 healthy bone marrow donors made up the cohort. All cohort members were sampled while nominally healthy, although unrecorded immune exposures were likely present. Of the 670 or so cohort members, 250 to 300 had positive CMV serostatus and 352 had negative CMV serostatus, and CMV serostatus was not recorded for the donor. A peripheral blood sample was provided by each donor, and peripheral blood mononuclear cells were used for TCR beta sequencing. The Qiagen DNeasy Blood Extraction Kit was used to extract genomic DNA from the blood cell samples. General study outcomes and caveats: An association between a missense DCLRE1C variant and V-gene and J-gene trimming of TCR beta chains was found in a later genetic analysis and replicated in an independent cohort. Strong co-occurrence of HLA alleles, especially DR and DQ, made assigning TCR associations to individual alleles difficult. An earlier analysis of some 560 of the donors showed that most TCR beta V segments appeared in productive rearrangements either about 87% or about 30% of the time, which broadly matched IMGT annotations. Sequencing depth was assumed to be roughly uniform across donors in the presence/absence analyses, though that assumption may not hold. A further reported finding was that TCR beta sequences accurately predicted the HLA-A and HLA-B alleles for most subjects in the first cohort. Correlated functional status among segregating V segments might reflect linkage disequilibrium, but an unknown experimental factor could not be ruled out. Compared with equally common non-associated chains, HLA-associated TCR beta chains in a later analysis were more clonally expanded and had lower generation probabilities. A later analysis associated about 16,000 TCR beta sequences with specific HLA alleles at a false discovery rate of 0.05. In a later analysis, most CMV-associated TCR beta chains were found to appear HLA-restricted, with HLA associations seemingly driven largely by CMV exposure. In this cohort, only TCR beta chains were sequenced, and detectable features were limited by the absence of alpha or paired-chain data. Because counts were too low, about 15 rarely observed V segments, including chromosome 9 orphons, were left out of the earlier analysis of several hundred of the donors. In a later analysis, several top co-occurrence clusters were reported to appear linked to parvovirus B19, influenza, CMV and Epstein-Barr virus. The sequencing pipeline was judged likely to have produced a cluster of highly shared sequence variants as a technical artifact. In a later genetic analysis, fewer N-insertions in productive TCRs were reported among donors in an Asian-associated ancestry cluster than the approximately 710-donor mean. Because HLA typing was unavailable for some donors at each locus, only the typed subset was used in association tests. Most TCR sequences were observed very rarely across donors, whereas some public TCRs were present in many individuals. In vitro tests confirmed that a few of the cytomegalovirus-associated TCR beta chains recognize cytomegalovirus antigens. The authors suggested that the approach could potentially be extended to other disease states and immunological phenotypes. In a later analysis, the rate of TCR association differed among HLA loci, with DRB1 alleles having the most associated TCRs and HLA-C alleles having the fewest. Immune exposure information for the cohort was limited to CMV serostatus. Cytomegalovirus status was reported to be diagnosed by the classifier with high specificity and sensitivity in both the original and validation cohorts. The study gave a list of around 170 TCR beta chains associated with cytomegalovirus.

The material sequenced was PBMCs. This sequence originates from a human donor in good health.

The sequenced DNA is TGCGCCAGCAGCCAAGGGGGGGCGGGACAGGGTTCCTACGAGCAGTACTTC. Its product reads: CASSQGGAGQGSYEQYF. The receptor chain draws on TRBV4-1 and TRBJ2-7, with 9 junctional bases fitting TRBD1. V trim: 1 base; J trim: 1 base; unmatched bases: 8. The germline V gene encodes CDR1 MGHRA and CDR2 YSYEKL. Including the terminal cysteine and phenylalanine, the CDR3 comprises 17 residues. Left in the record is the CDR3 DNA by itself, 51 bases read in frame from the first base.